The entry below describes one T cell receptor beta chain. In the authors' methods: The assay estimated nucleated cells by amplifying reference gene primers. Clones were read by immunoSEQ multiplex PCR, and TCRdb kept only the in-frame ones, dropping some. Clone size and V and J calls were adopted from that table, with D and trimming inferred from the DNA. This table holds about 140,000 clones, 84% found once. CDR3 length: 16 amino acids. In germline, CDR1 is SGHNT, CDR2 YENEEA. V was clipped by 8 bases and J by 1 base; unmatched bases: 11. This sample stems from a study of blood T cell repertoires in COVID-19. Looking at the study overall: Sites across the United States, Italy and Spain contributed samples from acute and convalescent COVID-19. PBMCs, B-cell-depleted T cells, or T cells were the source of the cDNA or gDNA that made up the material.

The chain links TRBV11-3 to TRBJ2-5, with 9 bases lining up with TRBD2. Material: peripheral blood. The TCR sequence derives from a human donor in a cohort sampled during active COVID-19. In DNA, the CDR3 is TGTGCCAGCCCCCCCCAGGGGCGGGGGGGCCAAGAGACCCAGTACTTC. Translation gives CASPPQGRGGQETQYF.